The clone carrying this T cell receptor beta chain came up a few times. The authors amplified TCRs for about 20 PCR cycles with a constant-region primer and a V-primer adapter. Amplification of the isolated mRNA used in vitro transcription. TCRdb called the reads again in MiXCR, with one record for every CDR3 protein. The sample has about 47,000 distinct CDR3 sequences; 10% to 15% are singletons. The data were obtained in a study of low-dose radiotherapy and immunotherapy resistance in tumors. Overall study: The schedule for Cohort 2 used 1 Gy per fraction every two weeks, which added up to 13 Gy over 26 weeks.

There are 14 residues in the CDR3. V lost 0 bases, J lost 7 bases, and 8 bases lay in between. Per germline, CDR1 SGHRS and CDR2 YFSETQ. Time point: before trial treatment. All eligible patients presented with advanced solid tumors that contained no tumor-infiltrating lymphocytes. The input for sequencing was PBMCs, taken before treatment. The chain joins TRBV5-1 to TRBJ1-6; no firm D call. This TCR was sampled from a female donor with ovarian cancer. The CDR3 coding sequence is TGCGCCAGCAGCTTGGGAAAAGCAAATTCACCCCTCCACTTT. Its translation is CASSLGKANSPLHF. Combining the CDR3 with reference TRBV5-1 and TRBJ1-6 gives the whole variable domain KAGVTQTPRYLIKTRGQQVTLSCSPISGHRSVSWYQQTPGQGLQFLFEYFSETQRNKGNFPGRFSGRQFSNSRSEMNVSTLELGDSALYLCASSLGKANSPLHFGNGTRLTVT.